This T cell receptor beta chain was observed in a study of cytomegalovirus exposure and HLA in healthy donors. V gave up 5 bases and J gave up 5 bases; unmatched junction bases: 10. Germline CDR1 is GTSNPN and CDR2 is SVGIG (reference sequence). The CDR3 consists of 14 residues. The table came from immunoSEQ multiplex PCR; TCRdb's copy has only in-frame clones and leaves some out. The sample lists some 170,000 clones, 87% occurring once. J is TRBJ1-2 and V is TRBV30; 8 bases are a match to TRBD1. Input material: PBMCs. The source is a woman in her thirties in good health and CMV-seronegative. This CDR3 reads CAWGGTGGVYGYTF. For the CDR3, the DNA is TGTGCCTGGGGCGGGACAGGTGGGGTGTATGGCTACACCTTC.